Listed here are 16 T cell receptor beta chains from one sample, sequenced in a study of blood T cell repertoires in COVID-19. Profiled with immunoSEQ multiplex PCR; TCRdb holds only in-frame clones, not every one. This table holds 200,000 to 250,000 clones, approximately 83% found once. The sample taken for sequencing was PBMCs or T cells enriched from blood (not recorded which). The origin of the receptors is a woman aged 60 to 75 who had recovered from COVID-19.

The chain combines TRBV5-4 with TRBJ2-1; 8 positions agree with TRBD1. With 0 bases clipped from V and 4 bases from J, the junction kept 3 bases outside the gene matches. CDR1 is SGHNT, CDR2 YYREEE, per germline (reference sequence). This CDR3 comprises 15 residues. CDR3 amino acids: CASSLVRDRYNEQFF. CDR3 sequence (DNA): TGTGCCAGCAGCTTGGTTAGGGACAGGTACAATGAGCAGTTCTTC.

The chain has TRBV7-2 and TRBJ1-1; D remains unclear. Germline CDR1 and CDR2: SGHTA and FQGNSA. V lost 4 bases and J lost 3, with 12 bases in between. CDR3 length: 14 amino acids. CDR3 protein: CASSSDLRDTEAFF. As DNA, the CDR3 is TGTGCCAGCAGCTCCGACCTCCGGGACACTGAAGCTTTCTTT.

The chain recombines TRBV29-1 with TRBJ1-1; D is ambiguous. The CDR3 covers 14 residues. Germline loops: CDR1 SQVTM, CDR2 ANQGSEA. Trimming stripped 7 bases from V and 2 bases from J, with 17 bases between. The CDR3 sequence is CSASSEVGNTEAFF. The DNA of the CDR3 is TGCAGCGCTAGTTCGGAGGTCGGAAACACTGAAGCTTTCTTT.

The chain employs TRBV29-1 and TRBJ1-2; no clear D. The germline V gene encodes CDR1 SQVTM and CDR2 ANQGSEA. The CDR3 covers 11 residues. Between the trimmed V and J ends, which lost 3 bases and 4 bases, there was a span of 6 bases. CDR3 nucleotide sequence: TGCAGCGTTGAGTCAGGCTATGGCTACACCTTC. Protein: CSVESGYGYTF. The full variable domain, rest sourced from reference TRBV29-1 and TRBJ1-2, is SAVISQKPSRDICQRGTSLTIQCQVDSQVTMMFWYRQQPGQSLTLIATANQGSEATYESGFVIDKFPISRPNLTFSTLTVSNMSPEDSSIYLCSVESGYGYTFGSGTRLTVV.

This clone was recorded only once. The chain recombines TRBV14 with TRBJ1-1; 9 bases match TRBD1. The germline gives CDR1 SGHDN, CDR2 FVKESK. This CDR3 is built from 15 residues. Germline trimming cut 6 bases from V and 1 base from J; bases unmatched to any gene: 6. CDR3 loop: CASRGNRGRNTEAFF. The CDR3 DNA is TGTGCCAGCAGGGGAAACAGGGGGCGGAACACTGAAGCTTTCTTT. The full variable domain, in which reference TRBV14 and TRBJ1-1 provide the parts outside the CDR3, is EAGVTQFPSHSVIEKGQTVTLRCDPISGHDNLYWYRRVMGKEIKFLLHFVKESKQDESGMPNNRFLAERTGGTYSTLKVQPAELEDSGVYFCASRGNRGRNTEAFFGQGTRLTVV.

J is TRBJ2-3 and V is TRBV5-1, with 7 nucleotides matching TRBD2. The CDR3 covers 15 residues. The V segment lost 2 bases and the J segment 2 bases; nucleotides outside the gene matches: 5. Germline values: CDR1 SGHRS, CDR2 YFSETQ. CDR3 amino acids: CASSFASGTTDTQYF. The CDR3 bases are TGCGCCAGCAGCTTCGCTAGCGGTACCACAGATACGCAGTATTTT.

The chain links TRBV5-1 to TRBJ2-2, with a tentative D call TRBD2 (5 bases). The ends were cut back, 0 bases at V and 4 bases at J, with 13 bases in the middle. This CDR3 comprises 16 residues. Germline CDR1 reads SGHRS; CDR2 reads YFSETQ. This chain's CDR3 is CASSLDWTSGTGELFF. The CDR3, as DNA: TGCGCCAGCAGCTTGGACTGGACTTCGGGCACCGGGGAGCTGTTTTTT.

The chain has TRBV3-1 (or the pseudogene TRBV3-2) and TRBJ2-1; D possibly corresponds to TRBD1 (6 bases). From germline, CDR1 is LGHDT and CDR2 YNNKEL (reference sequence). Trimming cost V 2 bases and J 2 bases, with 16 bases left between them. The CDR3 is made up of 17 amino acids. CDR3 coding DNA: TGTGCCAGCAGCCAACCTCCGGGACAAGCGCCCTACAATGAGCAGTTCTTC. Encoded protein: CASSQPPGQAPYNEQFF.

This chain joins TRBV12-5 and TRBJ2-2; TRBD1 is a possible D gene (6 bases). There are 16 residues in the CDR3. CDR1 and CDR2 (germline): LGHNT, FRNRAP. The V end lost 4 bases, the J end lost 3 bases, and 15 bases lay between the germline ends. CDR3 protein: CASGSYRVRDTGELFF. The CDR3 coding sequence is TGTGCTAGTGGTTCGTACAGGGTGAGGGACACCGGGGAGCTGTTTTTT.

The V gene is TRBV27, the J gene TRBJ2-1; 9 bases match TRBD1. Germline-derived CDR1 and CDR2 are MNHEY and SMNVEV (reference sequence). The V and J ends lost 5 bases and 8 bases, in that order; junction bases with no gene match: 4. The CDR3 is 13 amino acids. The CDR3 DNA follows: TGTGCCAGCAGTCCCTGGGACAGGGATGAGCAGTTCTTC. Encoded protein: CASSPWDRDEQFF.

The gene calls are TRBV11-2 and TRBJ2-3; 8 bases match TRBD2. Germline V CDR1 and CDR2: SGHAT, FQNNGV. J was trimmed by 3 bases and V by 2 bases; bases with no gene match: 7. CDR3 length equals 16 residues. The DNA for the CDR3 is TGTGCCAGCAGCTTATATCCGGGAGGGCCGACAGATACGCAGTATTTT. As protein: CASSLYPGGPTDTQYF.

A word on this clone: Germline and junction disagree at one end, which may indicate a read error. CDR3 DNA sequence: TGTGCCAGCAGTCACTCACAGGGTGCCTACACCTTC. Amino acid sequence: CASSHSQGAYTF. The chain uses TRBV6-2 or TRBV6-3 and TRBJ1-2; tentative D call: TRBD1 (6 bases). The CDR3 loop spans 12 amino acids. Looked up from germline, CDR1 is MNHEY and CDR2 is SVGEGT.

The genes are TRBV7-2 and TRBJ1-1, with TRBD1 identical over 7 bases. Germline-derived CDR1 and CDR2 are SGHTA and FQGNSA. The CDR3 consists of 18 residues. Trimming cost V 2 bases and J 4 bases; bases outside gene matches: 16. The CDR3 spells CASSLTAGGSAGSTEAFF. CDR3 DNA sequence: TGTGCCAGCAGCTTAACGGCAGGGGGTTCTGCGGGTAGCACTGAAGCTTTCTTT.

The chain links TRBV20-1 to TRBJ2-7, with 8 bases lining up with TRBD2. V shed 3 bases, J shed 2 bases, and the junction held 6 bases outside the gene matches. This CDR3 comprises 14 residues. The germline CDR1 and CDR2 sequences are DFQATT and SNEGSKA (reference sequence). The CDR3 DNA reads as TGCAGTGCTAGTTGGCTAGCGGGTGCCTACGAGCAGTACTTC. Encoded protein: CSASWLAGAYEQYF.

The V and J genes are TRBV6-5 and TRBJ1-2; the D is unclear. The CDR3 length is 14 residues. Per germline, CDR1 MNHEY and CDR2 SVGAGI. V lost 6 bases to trimming and J lost 6 bases, with 17 bases between them. The CDR3 nucleotides read TGTGCCAGCAGACTGGGCCCCTTCGGAAATGGCTACACCTTC. It specifies CASRLGPFGNGYTF.

The rearrangement uses TRBV28 and TRBJ1-2, with D unresolved. CDR3 size: 12 residues. V lost 2 bases to trimming and J lost 3 bases, with 4 bases between them. CDR1 and CDR2 from the germline V gene are MDHEN and SYDVKM. The CDR3 is CASSLTDYGYTF. The CDR3 DNA reads as TGTGCCAGCAGTTTAACAGACTATGGCTACACCTTC.